This passage covers 4 T cell receptor beta chains from one sample sequenced in a study of tumor-infiltrating lymphocytes in primary liver carcinoma. Germline DNA was also extracted, and blood RNA was taken from unsorted whole blood. Using a constant-region primer together with ProtoScript II reverse transcriptase, TCR beta cDNA was made from about 500 ng of total RNA. Researchers made the TCR beta libraries by running three nested multiplex PCR rounds with slightly modified ARM-PCR. With TRBV1-TRBV30 forward primers and a C-beta reverse primer, the first two PCR rounds were run for about 10 cycles each. TCRdb fed the multiplex PCR reads into MiXCR, producing one record per CDR3 protein. The sample lists approximately 330,000 distinct CDR3 sequences, less than 75% occurring once. Material for sequencing was peripheral blood. All receptors come from a man in his forties or fifties with primary liver carcinoma and hepatitis B virus infection.

The chain links TRBV11-3 to TRBJ2-3, with D hard to call. Germline values: CDR1 SGHNT, CDR2 YENEEA. The CDR3 has 13 residues. V lost 1 base, J lost 5 bases, and 7 bases lay in between. The CDR3 DNA reads as TGTGCCAGCAGCTTAGGTGGTAGAGATACGCAGTATTTT. Its protein is CASSLGGRDTQYF.

A word on this clonotype: It is likely a read error, because the conserved phenylalanine at the end of the CDR3 is missing. The chain joins TRBV11-2 to TRBJ2-7; possible D gene TRBD1, 6 bases. The germline gives CDR1 SGHAT, CDR2 FQNNGV. Between the trimmed V and J ends, which lost 4 bases and 3 bases, there was a span of 13 bases. There are 14 residues in the CDR3. The CDR3 DNA sequence: TGTGCCAGCAGCTCGCGAACAGGGAGCTACGAGCAGTACTTA. This encodes CASSSRTGSYEQYL.

Note on this clonotype: Its ends do not fully match the called genes, so a read error is possible. J is TRBJ2-1 and V is TRBV11-2, with D perhaps matching TRBD1 or TRBD2 (5 bases each). CDR1 is SGHAT, CDR2 FQNNGV, per germline. This CDR3 is 14 amino acids long. The CDR3 reads CAGSYGTDHNEQFF. Here the CDR3 DNA reads TGTGCCGGCAGCTATGGGACGGATCACAATGAGCAGTTCTTC.

Worth noting for this clonotype: A junction end diverges from the germline sequence, so it may reflect a read error. The V gene is TRBV11-2, the J gene TRBJ2-1; D is undetermined. Germline V gene lookup returns CDR1 SGHAT and CDR2 FQNNGV. This CDR3 has 12 residues. Here the CDR3 reads CASISGYNVQFF. CDR3 DNA sequence: TGTGCCAGCATCTCTGGGTACAATGTGCAGTTCTTC.